This T cell receptor beta chain was retrieved from a study of control samples from healthy donors and cancer patients. Germline CDR1 reads MNHNY; CDR2 reads SVGAGI (reference sequence). CDR3 length: 14 residues. V was clipped by 0 bases and J by 1 base, with 4 bases between them. Produced via immunoSEQ multiplex PCR; TCRdb's table is partial and in-frame only. The repertoire consists of about 150,000 clones, with 94% occurring once and the leading ten covering about 1.5%. This receptor was obtained from a woman between 18 and 29 years old in good health. J is TRBJ1-3 and V is TRBV6-6; D not resolved. The specimen sequenced was blood. Written as DNA, the CDR3 is TGTGCCAGCAGTTACTCGAATTCTGGAAACACCATATATTTT. Translating gives CASSYSNSGNTIYF.